These 19 T cell receptor beta chains came from one sample sequenced in a study of CD4 T cells in relation to SARS-CoV-2 and coronaviruses (dated by TCRdb to about 2021). CD4+ T cells from unexposed donors were collected before the COVID-19 pandemic (2011-2018). The library was generated by the immunoSEQ multiplex PCR assay. Here the immuneACCESS table is served through TCRdb, limited to in-frame sequences with V and J called. Missing clones are a known gap in these copies; in checked studies unresolved V genes cover under half, and the rest lacks a known reason. This sample gives 60,000 to 85,000 clones in total; 93% of them show up just once. Roughly 0.21% of the sample is taken by the ten largest. Sequencing used naive CD4+ T cells from PBMCs. Reading the label with the study, this specimen's cell subset or site is: naive CD4+ T cells isolated by negative enrichment. The receptors shown here come from a human donor in good health.

The genes are TRBV2 and TRBJ1-2, with 8 bases matching TRBD1. Germline loops: CDR1 SNHLY, CDR2 FYNNEI. The CDR3 has 15 amino acids. V trimming: 6 bases; J trimming: 1 base; junction bases outside the gene matches: 7. Here the CDR3 DNA reads TGTGCCAGCAGACAGCAAGGACAGGGTAACTATGGCTACACCTTC. Amino acids: CASRQQGQGNYGYTF.

This sequence joins TRBV5-6 and TRBJ2-7; D remains ambiguous. Germline CDR1 SGHDT, CDR2 YYEEEE. Trimming removed 3 bases from V and 3 bases from J, with 13 bases in between. This CDR3 region has 14 residues. CDR3 residues: CASSYEAQLYEQYF. The CDR3 nucleotides are TGTGCCAGCAGCTACGAGGCTCAACTCTACGAGCAGTACTTC. Full variable domain (remainder filled in from reference TRBV5-6 and TRBJ2-7): DAGVTQSPTHLIKTRGQQVTLRCSPKSGHDTVSWYQQALGQGPQFIFQYYEEEERQRGNFPDRFSGHQFPNYSSELNVNALLLGDSALYLCASSYEAQLYEQYFGPGTRLTVT.

The chain carries TRBV11-3 and TRBJ2-5; D is perhaps TRBD2 (5 bases). CDR1 SGHNT and CDR2 YENEEA come from the germline V gene. The CDR3 runs to 14 residues. The ends were cut back, 5 bases at V and 1 base at J, with 11 bases in the middle. The CDR3 reads CASSLPGLQETQYF. The CDR3 DNA sequence: TGTGCCAGCAGCCTACCCGGACTCCAAGAGACCCAGTACTTC.

J is TRBJ2-1 and V is TRBV28; the match to TRBD1 covers 8 bases. In germline, CDR1 is MDHEN, CDR2 SYDVKM. This CDR3 has 13 residues. Losses at the gene ends were 5 bases for V and 11 bases for J; bases not matched to a gene: 8. The CDR3 loop is CASSKNRGSKQFF. In DNA form, the CDR3 reads TGTGCCAGCAGTAAGAACAGGGGGTCTAAGCAGTTCTTC. The variable domain in full, with the rest retrieved from reference TRBV28 and TRBJ2-1, is DVKVTQSSRYLVKRTGEKVFLECVQDMDHENMFWYRQDPGLGLRLIYFSYDVKMKEKGDIPEGYSVSREKKERFSLILESASTNQTSMYLCASSKNRGSKQFFGPGTRLTVL.

The V and J genes are TRBV28 and TRBJ2-5, with 10 bases fitting TRBD2. This CDR3 region has 20 residues. Trimming took 7 bases from V and 0 from J; bases not matched to a gene: 20. The germline gives CDR1 MDHEN, CDR2 SYDVKM. In DNA form, the CDR3 reads TGTGCCAGCAACTCTCGATCGAGGTCAACTAGCGGGACGTACCAAGAGACCCAGTACTTC. Encoded protein: CASNSRSRSTSGTYQETQYF.

There are a few counts of this clone. This sequence joins TRBV11-3 and TRBJ1-1; D perhaps matches TRBD1 (5 bases). The CDR3 extends over 13 amino acids. V lost 5 bases, J lost 5 bases, and 12 bases lay in between. CDR1 is SGHNT and CDR2 is YENEEA in the germline V gene. The CDR3 sequence is CASSGGVGTEAFF. In DNA, the CDR3 is TGTGCCAGCAGCGGGGGGGTTGGGACTGAAGCTTTCTTT.

The chain recombines TRBV13 with TRBJ2-7, with 7 nucleotides matching TRBD2. Per the germline V gene, CDR1 is PRHDT and CDR2 is FYEKMQ (reference sequence). This CDR3 has 16 amino acids. After removal of 5 bases from V and 4 bases from J, the junction contained 14 bases not matched to a gene. The CDR3 DNA reads TGTGCCAGCAGCCGGATCGTAGCGGGTGAAAGATACGAGCAGTACTTC. Protein sequence: CASSRIVAGERYEQYF. Drawing the rest from reference TRBV13 and TRBJ2-7, the complete variable domain is AAGVIQSPRHLIKEKRETATLKCYPIPRHDTVYWYQQGPGQDPQFLISFYEKMQSDKGSIPDRFSAQQFSDYHSELNMSSLELGDSALYFCASSRIVAGERYEQYFGPGTRLTVT.

The chain uses TRBV2 and TRBJ1-5; D perhaps matches TRBD1 (6 bases). The CDR3 is made up of 16 amino acids. V lost 0 bases and J lost 2, with 11 bases in between. CDR1 and CDR2 from the germline V gene are SNHLY and FYNNEI. Here the CDR3 DNA reads TGTGCCAGCAGTGAAGCGAGAGGGGGTGGCAATCAGCCCCAGCATTTT. As protein: CASSEARGGGNQPQHF. The full variable domain, its missing parts supplied by reference TRBV2 and TRBJ1-5, is EPEVTQTPSHQVTQMGQEVILRCVPISNHLYFYWYRQILGQKVEFLVSFYNNEISEKSEIFDDQFSVERPDGSNFTLKIRSTKLEDSAMYFCASSEARGGGNQPQHFGDGTRLSIL.

The V call is TRBV6-5, the J call TRBJ1-6; 7 nucleotides align to TRBD1. Trimming at V came to 11 bases and at J to 6 bases, leaving 7 bases not matched to a gene. The CDR3 totals 13 residues. CDR1 is MNHEY, CDR2 SVGAGI, per germline. In DNA form, the CDR3 reads TGTGCCCTTAGGGGACAGATTAATTCACCCCTCCACTTT. Its translation: CALRGQINSPLHF.

The genes are TRBV6-6 and TRBJ2-1; no clear D. Germline loops: CDR1 MNHNY, CDR2 SVGAGI (reference sequence). CDR3 length equals 12 residues. V lost 5 bases and J lost 7, with 9 bases in between. The CDR3 reads CASSHARNEQFF. The DNA of the CDR3 is TGTGCCAGCAGTCACGCTAGAAATGAGCAGTTCTTC.

The J gene is TRBJ2-7, the V gene TRBV28; D is unclear. CDR1 MDHEN and CDR2 SYDVKM come from the germline V gene. The CDR3 extends over 11 amino acids. Trimming removed 7 bases at V and 2 bases at J, with 6 bases between. CDR3 DNA: TGTGCCAGCACGAGGACCTACGAGCAGTACTTC. Its translation is CASTRTYEQYF.

There are a few counts of this clone. This chain links TRBV9 with TRBJ2-2; 8 bases match TRBD1. The V gene end was trimmed by 3 bases and the J gene end by 5 bases; junction bases not matched to a gene: 6. The CDR3 runs to 15 residues. Per germline, CDR1 SGDLS and CDR2 YYNGEE. CDR3 DNA: TGTGCCAGCAGCGGTGACAGGGGTCGGACCGGGGAGCTGTTTTTT. Protein sequence: CASSGDRGRTGELFF.

The CDR3 nucleotides read TGTGCCAGCAGTTTAGGGGCTAGCGGGGGTGGAGATACGCAGTATTTT. It specifies CASSLGASGGGDTQYF. The V and J genes are TRBV28 and TRBJ2-3; 10 bases are a match to TRBD2. Losses at the gene ends were 2 bases for V and 5 bases for J; bases not matched to a gene: 7. Per the germline V gene, CDR1 is MDHEN and CDR2 is SYDVKM. CDR3 length: 16 amino acids.

This clone was counted a single time. The V gene is TRBV5-1, the J gene TRBJ1-2; D is perhaps TRBD1 (5 bases). Germline V gene sequence: CDR1 SGHRS, CDR2 YFSETQ. This CDR3 comprises 14 residues. V lost 1 base, J lost 4 bases, and 11 bases lay in between. The CDR3 DNA reads TGCGCCAGCAGCTTGTCGAGGGACGGCTATGGCTACACCTTC. Its translation: CASSLSRDGYGYTF.

V is TRBV12-5 and J is TRBJ1-1; the D is unclear. The germline V gene encodes CDR1 LGHNT and CDR2 FRNRAP. V gave up 2 bases and J gave up 5 bases, with 12 bases separating them. The CDR3 spans 14 residues. DNA of the CDR3: TGTGCTAGTGGTTTGATCCCCCCTGGTACTGAAGCTTTCTTT. Translating gives CASGLIPPGTEAFF.

DNA of the CDR3: TGTGCCAGCAGCGTAGCTGGACAGGGGGCCTGGGGCACTGAAGCTTTCTTT. Translated, it gives CASSVAGQGAWGTEAFF. The chain recombines TRBV9 with TRBJ1-1; 11 positions agree with TRBD1. The V and J ends lost 0 bases and 4 bases, in that order; junction bases with no gene match: 8. This CDR3 has 17 amino acids. Per the germline V gene, CDR1 is SGDLS and CDR2 is YYNGEE.

The rearrangement uses TRBV7-3 and TRBJ2-2, with unresolved D. The length of the CDR3 is 14 residues. V dropped 4 bases and J dropped 2 bases, with 8 bases sitting between them. The germline gives CDR1 SGHTA, CDR2 FQGTGA. The CDR3 DNA sequence: TGTGCCAGCAGCTCATACTCCAACACCGGGGAGCTGTTTTTT. Amino acid sequence: CASSSYSNTGELFF.

The rearrangement joins TRBV5-6 to TRBJ2-7, with D perhaps TRBD1 or TRBD2 (5 bases each). Trimming took 4 bases from V and 6 from J, leaving 17 bases between them. This CDR3 region has 14 residues. The germline CDR1 and CDR2 sequences are SGHDT and YYEEEE. In DNA form, the CDR3 reads TGTGCCAGCAGCCTAAATTGGGGGTCAGCCGAGCAGTACTTC. Amino acids: CASSLNWGSAEQYF.

This chain connects TRBV30 to TRBJ1-1, with D tentatively TRBD1 (5 bases). CDR3 size: 18 residues. Looked up from germline, CDR1 is GTSNPN and CDR2 is SVGIG (reference sequence). V shed 5 bases and J shed 1 base, with 26 bases lying between them. The CDR3 nucleotides are TGTGCCTGGGAGGGTAATTCCCCGGGGGGGAGTTGGAACACTGAAGCTTTCTTT. This translates into CAWEGNSPGGSWNTEAFF.